Listed below are T cell receptor beta chains from one sample, sequenced in a study of T cells in Graves' hyperthyroidism and ophthalmopathy. A single record per CDR3 protein comes from TCRdb applying MiXCR to the multiplex PCR reads. The sample contains about 690,000 distinct CDR3 sequences, roughly 17% of which appear only once. Sequenced material: blood. All receptors derive from a man aged 45 to 65 with Graves' hyperthyroidism. The CDR3 runs from the conserved cysteine through the conserved F or W. Each record gives: D gene, CDR3 length, clone size, V gene, J gene, CDR3 protein, CDR3 DNA. D genes are given only for firm matches. Clone size, where shown, is once, few, many, or a class for clones that have expanded.

NA	17	many	TRBV15	TRBJ1-1	CATSRFRESYLDTEAFF	TGTGCCACCAGCAGATTCCGGGAGAGCTATTTGGACACTGAAGCTTTCTTT
NA	15	many	TRBV11-2	TRBJ2-1	CASSVDRSSYNEQFF	TGTGCCAGCAGCGTCGACAGGAGCTCCTACAATGAGCAGTTCTTC
NA	13	NA	TRBV5-4	TRBJ2-7	CASSSRHPYEQYF	TGTGCCAGCAGCAGCCGACATCCCTACGAGCAGTACTTC
NA	15	NA	TRBV7-3	TRBJ2-2	CASSLMGGRTGELFF	TGTGCCAGCAGCTTAATGGGTGGGAGGACCGGGGAGCTGTTTTTT
NA	13	few	TRBV27	TRBJ2-7	CASSLLLENKQYF	TGTGCCAGCAGTTTACTCCTAGAAAACAAGCAGTACTTC
TRBD1	15	many	TRBV12-3/TRBV12-4	TRBJ1-2	CASSYRDRGVYGYTF	TGTGCCAGCAGTTATAGGGACAGGGGAGTGTATGGCTACACCTTC
NA	14	NA	TRBV27	TRBJ1-5	CASSLGGPRQPQHF	TGTGCCAGCAGTCTCGGGGGCCCTCGGCAGCCCCAGCATTTT
TRBD1	14	many	TRBV10-3	TRBJ2-5	CAISQTGGRETQYF	TGTGCCATCAGCCAGACAGGGGGCAGGGAGACCCAGTACTTC
NA	14	many	TRBV20-1	TRBJ2-5	CSAGKDGNQETQYF	TGCAGTGCTGGGAAGGACGGGAACCAAGAGACCCAGTACTTC
NA	15	NA	TRBV7-9	TRBJ2-7	CASSLLRGQAYEQYF	TGTGCCAGCAGCCTCCTCAGGGGACAAGCCTACGAGCAGTACTTC
NA	13	many	TRBV11-2	TRBJ2-1	CASSWVVTNEQFF	TGTGCCAGCAGCTGGGTGGTGACCAATGAGCAGTTCTTC